This T cell receptor beta chain appears in the sequencing data of a study of identical twins. TCRdb passed the 5' RACE reads through MiXCR, listing each CDR3 protein once. This sample has approximately 630,000 distinct CDR3 sequences, with about 7.6% found just once. The sample was also reused in another study, on yellow fever vaccine responses in identical twins.

The sequencing sample was made of PBMCs. The receptor's source is a woman aged 18-29 years in good health.

The CDR3 nucleotides are TGTGCCAGCAGTGGGACTAGCGGGAGACAAGAGACCCAGTACTTC. This translates into CASSGTSGRQETQYF. The chain has TRBV25-1 and TRBJ2-5; TRBD2 aligns across 13 bases. The junction had 1 base not matched to a gene; V was cut back by 4 bases and J by 2 bases. CDR3 length: 15 amino acids. The V gene's germline CDR1 is MGHDK and CDR2 SYGVNS. The full variable domain, in which reference TRBV25-1 and TRBJ2-5 provide the parts outside the CDR3, is EADIYQTPRYLVIGTGKKITLECSQTMGHDKMYWYQQDPGMELHLIHYSYGVNSTEKGDLSSESTVSRIRTEHFPLTLESARPSHTSQYLCASSGTSGRQETQYFGPGTRLLVL.